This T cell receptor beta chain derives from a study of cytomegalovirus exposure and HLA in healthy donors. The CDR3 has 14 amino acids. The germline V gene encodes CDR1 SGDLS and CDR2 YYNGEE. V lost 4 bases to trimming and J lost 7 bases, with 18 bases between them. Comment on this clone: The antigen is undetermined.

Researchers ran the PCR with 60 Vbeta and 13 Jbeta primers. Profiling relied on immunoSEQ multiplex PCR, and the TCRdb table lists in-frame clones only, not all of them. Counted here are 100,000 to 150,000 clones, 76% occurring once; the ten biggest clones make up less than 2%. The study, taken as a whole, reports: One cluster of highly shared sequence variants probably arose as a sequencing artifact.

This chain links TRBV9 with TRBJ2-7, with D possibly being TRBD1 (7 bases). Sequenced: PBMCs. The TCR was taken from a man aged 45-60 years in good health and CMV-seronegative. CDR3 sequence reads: CASSISTGTGEQYF. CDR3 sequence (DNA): TGTGCCAGCAGCATCTCGACAGGGACTGGGGAGCAGTACTTC.